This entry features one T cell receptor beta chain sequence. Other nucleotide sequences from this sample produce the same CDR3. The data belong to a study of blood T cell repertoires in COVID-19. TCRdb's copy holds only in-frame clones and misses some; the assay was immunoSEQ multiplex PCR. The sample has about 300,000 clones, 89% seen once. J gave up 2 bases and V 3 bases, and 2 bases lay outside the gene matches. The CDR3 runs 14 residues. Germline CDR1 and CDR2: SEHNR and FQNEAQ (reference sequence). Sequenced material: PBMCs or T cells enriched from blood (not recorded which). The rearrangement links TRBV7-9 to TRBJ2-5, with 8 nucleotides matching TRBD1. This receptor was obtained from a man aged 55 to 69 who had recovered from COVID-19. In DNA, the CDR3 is TGTGCCAGCAGCTTCGGACAGGGTCAAGAGACCCAGTACTTC. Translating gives CASSFGQGQETQYF. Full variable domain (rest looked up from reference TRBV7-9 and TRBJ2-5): DTGVSQNPRHKITKRGQNVTFRCDPISEHNRLYWYRQTLGQGPEFLTYFQNEAQLEKSRLLSDRFSAERPKGSFSTLEIQRTEQGDSAMYLCASSFGQGQETQYFGPGTRLLVL.